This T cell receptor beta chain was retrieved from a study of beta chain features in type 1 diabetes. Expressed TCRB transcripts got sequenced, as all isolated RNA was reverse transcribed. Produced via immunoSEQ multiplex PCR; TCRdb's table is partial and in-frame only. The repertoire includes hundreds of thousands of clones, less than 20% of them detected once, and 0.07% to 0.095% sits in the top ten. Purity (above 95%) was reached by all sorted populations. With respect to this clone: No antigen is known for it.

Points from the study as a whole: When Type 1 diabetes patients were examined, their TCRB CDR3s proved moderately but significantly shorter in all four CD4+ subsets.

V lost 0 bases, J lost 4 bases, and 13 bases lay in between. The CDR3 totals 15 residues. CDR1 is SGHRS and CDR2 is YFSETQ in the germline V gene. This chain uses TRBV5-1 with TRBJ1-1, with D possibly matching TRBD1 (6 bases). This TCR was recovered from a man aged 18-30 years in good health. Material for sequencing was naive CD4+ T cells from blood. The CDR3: CASSLARGAGTEAFF. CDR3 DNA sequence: TGCGCCAGCAGCTTGGCCCGGGGGGCTGGCACTGAAGCTTTCTTT. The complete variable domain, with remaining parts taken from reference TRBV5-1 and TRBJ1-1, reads KAGVTQTPRYLIKTRGQQVTLSCSPISGHRSVSWYQQTPGQGLQFLFEYFSETQRNKGNFPGRFSGRQFSNSRSEMNVSTLELGDSALYLCASSLARGAGTEAFFGQGTRLTVV.